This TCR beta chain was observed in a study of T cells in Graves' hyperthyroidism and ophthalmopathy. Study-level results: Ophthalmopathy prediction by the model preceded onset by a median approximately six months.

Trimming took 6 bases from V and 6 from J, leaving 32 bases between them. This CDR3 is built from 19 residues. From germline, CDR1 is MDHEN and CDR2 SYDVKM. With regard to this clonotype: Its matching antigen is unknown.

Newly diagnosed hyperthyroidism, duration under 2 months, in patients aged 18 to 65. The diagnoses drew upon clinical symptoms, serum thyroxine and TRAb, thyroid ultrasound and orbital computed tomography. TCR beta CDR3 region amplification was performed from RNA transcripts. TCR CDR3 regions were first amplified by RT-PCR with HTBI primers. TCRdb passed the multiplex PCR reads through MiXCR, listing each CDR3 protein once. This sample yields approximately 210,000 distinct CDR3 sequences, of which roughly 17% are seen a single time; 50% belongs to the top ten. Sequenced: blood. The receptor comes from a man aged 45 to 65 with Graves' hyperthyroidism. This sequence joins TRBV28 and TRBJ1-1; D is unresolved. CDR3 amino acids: CASRIFLPSSGGKTPEAFF. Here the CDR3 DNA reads TGTGCCAGCAGAATATTTCTCCCTTCCTCCGGCGGGAAAACGCCTGAAGCTTTCTTT.